This TCR beta chain comes out of a study of molecular identifiers for immune sequencing clone quantification. Between 20,000 and 1,000,000 sorted cells, with 10%, 30% or 50% RNA, yielded naive CD8 libraries. Naive CD8 T cell sorting was performed on the CD8+CD4-CCR7+CD45RA+ phenotype. TCRdb itself ran the PCR reads through MiXCR, one entry per CDR3 protein. Of 550,000 to 750,000 distinct CDR3 sequences listed, about 20% are singletons. This clonotype appeared many times. Deletions cut 7 bases from V and 7 bases from J, with 11 bases between. Germline values: CDR1 MNHEY, CDR2 SVGEGT. The CDR3 has 11 amino acids.

The TCR sequence derives from a human donor in good health. Some libraries in this study had Jurkat cell RNA spiked in. The gene calls are TRBV6-2 or TRBV6-3 and TRBJ2-7, with D perhaps matching TRBD2 (6 bases). Sequences were obtained from naive CD8+ T cells from blood, with Jurkat cell RNA spiked in. Described subset: FACS-sorted CD8+CD4-CCR7+CD45RA+ naive T cells. This CDR3 reads CASTHGGEQYF. CDR3 coding DNA: TGTGCCAGCACCCACGGGGGTGAGCAGTACTTC.